This TCR beta chain was obtained from a study of T cell changes during pregnancy in multiple sclerosis (dated by TCRdb to about 2019). Broadly, across the study: Changes in the T cell repertoire over the course of pregnancy were examined in this study in women with multiple sclerosis.

Note on this clone: Its antigen is still unknown. The sample holds no much larger clone one base away, and base qualities are not on file.

V and J lose 0 bases and 5 bases, and a span of 14 bases separates them. The CDR3 contains 17 residues, cysteine and phenylalanine counted. Just CDR3 DNA is preserved here, 51 bases in frame from base 1. The germline V gene sets CDR1 to LGHNA and CDR2 to YSLEER. Libraries came from the immunoSEQ multiplex PCR assay. The source is immuneACCESS, and TCRdb retained only in-frame sequences with V and J called. Part of the clones is not carried over; for the studies checked, unresolved V genes explain less than half of this, and the remainder is unexplained. The sample contains around 57,000 clones, 75% to 90% of them found a single time. 0.89% of the sample comes from the top ten.

Sequenced material: peripheral blood, taken in the first trimester of pregnancy. This TCR was recovered from a female donor in good health, enrolled as a control in a pregnancy study. The rearrangement joined TRBV4-3 to TRBJ2-6; the D gene is perhaps TRBD1, on 6 matching bases. The sequenced DNA: TGCGCCAGCAGCCAAGAAGCCATCGGACAGTGGGCCAACGTCCTGACTTTC. The translation is CASSQEAIGQWANVLTF.